The 9 T cell receptor beta chains listed next were all sequenced from one sample in a study of blood T cell repertoires in COVID-19. Sequencing used immunoSEQ multiplex PCR; TCRdb keeps in-frame clones, though not all of them. The sample has 250,000 or so clones, 80% to 90% seen once. Sequencing was carried out using peripheral blood. These receptors originate from a woman aged 40 to 50 who had recovered from COVID-19.

The chain joins TRBV5-5 to TRBJ1-6; unclear D gene. The CDR3 consists of 16 residues. The germline gives CDR1 SGHKS, CDR2 YYEKEE (reference sequence). Trimming cost V 0 bases and J 0 bases, with 7 bases left between them. The CDR3 loop reads CASSLAPSSYNSPLHF. DNA of the CDR3: TGTGCCAGCAGCTTGGCCCCGAGCTCCTATAATTCACCCCTCCACTTT.

This clone was detected only once. This sequence joins TRBV27 and TRBJ1-2; D unresolved. The CDR3 sequence is 13 residues long. Germline V gene sequence: CDR1 MNHEY, CDR2 SMNVEV (reference sequence). The V gene lost 2 bases and the J gene lost 2 bases, with 6 bases spanning the gap. CDR3 protein: CASSLQKNYGYTF. The CDR3 DNA is TGTGCCAGCAGTTTACAGAAAAACTATGGCTACACCTTC.

The gene calls are TRBV7-3 and TRBJ2-5; TRBD1 agrees at 7 bases. J gave up 3 bases and V 5 bases, and 3 bases lay outside the gene matches. The CDR3 spans 13 residues. Germline assignment: CDR1 SGHTA and CDR2 FQGTGA. The DNA of the CDR3 is TGTGCCAGCAGCGTGGGACAGAAAGAGACCCAGTACTTC. It translates to CASSVGQKETQYF.

This chain links TRBV11-3 with TRBJ2-2; maybe TRBD1 (7 bases). Trimming shortened V by 5 bases and J by 1 base, and 11 bases separated the two germline ends. Germline lookup yields CDR1 SGHNT and CDR2 YENEEA. The CDR3 is 15 amino acids. The CDR3 DNA sequence: TGTGCCAGCAGCCCGCGGGACAGGAACACCGGGGAGCTGTTTTTT. Translated: CASSPRDRNTGELFF.

The chain links TRBV5-1 to TRBJ1-2; possible D gene TRBD1, 6 bases. The V gene's germline CDR1 is SGHRS and CDR2 YFSETQ. The CDR3 length is 13 residues. Trimming took 2 bases from V and 4 from J, leaving 9 bases between them. The CDR3 loop is CASSLGGTYGYTF. CDR3 bases: TGCGCCAGCAGCTTAGGGGGTACCTATGGCTACACCTTC.

The chain carries TRBV10-2 and TRBJ2-5; 7 bases align to TRBD2. The CDR3 has 14 amino acids. V dropped 5 bases and J dropped 1; count of bases not matched to a gene: 4. Germline-derived CDR1 and CDR2 are WSHSY and SAAADI. The CDR3 reads CASSPGLVQETQYF. Here the CDR3 DNA reads TGCGCCAGCAGTCCAGGACTAGTCCAAGAGACCCAGTACTTC.

This clone was counted a single time. This CDR3 is CATQRGTGSYEQYF. In nucleotides, the CDR3 is TGTGCCACCCAGAGGGGGACAGGCTCCTACGAGCAGTACTTC. The chain uses TRBV5-4 and TRBJ2-7; 8 bases agree with TRBD1. Germline CDR1 reads SGHNT; CDR2 reads YYREEE (reference sequence). V shed 9 bases, J shed 0 bases, and the junction held 8 bases outside the gene matches. The CDR3 has 14 amino acids.

The chain joins TRBV4-3 to TRBJ1-4; maybe TRBD1 (5 bases). Trimming took 3 bases from V and 6 from J, leaving 14 bases between them. The CDR3 is 15 residues long. Germline V lookup: CDR1 LGHNA, CDR2 YSLEER. For the CDR3, the DNA is TGCGCCAGCAGCCATGCGGCCGGGACTTATGAAAAACTGTTTTTT. Translated: CASSHAAGTYEKLFF.

The chain has TRBV3-1 (or the pseudogene TRBV3-2) and TRBJ1-6, with 7 bases identical to TRBD1. The J segment lost 10 bases and the V segment lost 6 bases, leaving 6 bases of the junction unmatched. The length of the CDR3 is 13 residues. Per germline, CDR1 LGHDT and CDR2 YNNKEL (reference sequence). CDR3 nucleotide sequence: TGTGCCAGCAGGGTAACAGGGGAGTCACCCCTCCACTTT. Protein sequence: CASRVTGESPLHF.